This entry lists 25 T cell receptor beta chains sequenced from one sample in a study of T-cell memory formation after mild COVID-19. MiXCR was run by TCRdb on the 5' RACE reads, yielding one entry per CDR3 protein. This sample has roughly 600,000 distinct CDR3 sequences, with roughly 18% found just once. Sequencing was carried out using PBMCs or a T cell subset sorted from them (not recorded which). The receptors were gathered from an adult woman who had mild COVID-19 (a few samples of this study predate the infection). Cell type and time point are not known.

The rearrangement uses TRBV7-9 and TRBJ1-2; D gene uncertain. Trimming removed 1 base at V and 8 bases at J, with 11 bases between. This CDR3 region has 13 residues. Germline CDR1 reads SEHNR; CDR2 reads FQNEAQ (reference sequence). CDR3 bases: TGTGCCAGCAGCTTAGTGCCCTCCCCCGGCTACACCTTC. Translation gives CASSLVPSPGYTF.

The gene calls are TRBV5-1 and TRBJ2-3; no firm D call. V lost 4 bases and J lost 3, with 15 bases in between. Looked up from germline, CDR1 is SGHRS and CDR2 is YFSETQ. This CDR3 region has 15 residues. The CDR3 protein is CASSHRAILTDTQYF. The CDR3 DNA reads as TGCGCCAGCAGCCATCGGGCCATCCTAACAGATACGCAGTATTTT.

The chain uses TRBV7-9 and TRBJ2-2; tentative D call: TRBD1 (5 bases). CDR1 SEHNR and CDR2 FQNEAQ come from the germline V gene (reference sequence). CDR3 size: 16 residues. Trimming shortened V by 4 bases and J by 0 bases, and 12 bases separated the two germline ends. The CDR3 loop reads CASSSELTANTGELFF. The CDR3 coding sequence is TGTGCCAGCAGCTCTGAATTGACAGCGAACACCGGGGAGCTGTTTTTT.

The gene calls are TRBV20-1 and TRBJ2-6, with unresolved D. Trimming took 0 bases from V and 2 from J, leaving 11 bases between them. In germline, CDR1 is DFQATT, CDR2 SNEGSKA (reference sequence). The CDR3 totals 16 residues. CDR3 DNA sequence: TGCAGTGCTAGAGATCTAGGCAGGACTGGGGCCAACGTCCTGACTTTC. Its translation: CSARDLGRTGANVLTF.

The J gene is TRBJ1-4, the V gene TRBV5-1; 7 bases match TRBD1. The CDR3 sequence is 15 residues long. Germline assignment: CDR1 SGHRS and CDR2 YFSETQ. V shed 0 bases, J shed 4 bases, and the junction held 3 bases outside the gene matches. The DNA of the CDR3 is TGCGCCAGCAGCTTGGGACAGGGAATTAATGAAAAACTGTTTTTT. This gives the protein CASSLGQGINEKLFF.

This chain uses TRBV10-3 with TRBJ1-1; TRBD1 aligns across 9 bases. The CDR3 sequence is 12 residues long. The J segment lost 11 bases and the V segment lost 6 bases, leaving 7 bases of the junction unmatched. Per germline, CDR1 ENHRY and CDR2 SYGVKD. The CDR3 loop is CAISPGTGRAFF. CDR3 DNA sequence: TGTGCCATCAGCCCTGGGACAGGGCGGGCTTTCTTT.

This clonotype was detected a few times. V is TRBV10-3 and J is TRBJ2-7, with D maybe TRBD1 (6 bases). Germline V gives CDR1 ENHRY, CDR2 SYGVKD. CDR3 length equals 15 residues. Trimming took 2 bases from V and 3 from J, leaving 14 bases between them. The CDR3 sequence is CAISENPGTRYEQYF. CDR3 nucleotide sequence: TGTGCCATCAGTGAGAACCCTGGGACACGCTACGAGCAGTACTTC.

The CDR3 loop reads CATSDVNYEQYF. As DNA, the CDR3 is TGTGCCACCAGTGACGTGAACTACGAGCAGTACTTC. The chain combines TRBV24-1 with TRBJ2-7, with D uncertain. V was pared by 4 bases and J by 3 bases, with 6 bases between. Germline V gene sequence: CDR1 KGHDR, CDR2 SFDVKD. This CDR3 spans 12 amino acids.

This clonotype was counted a single time. The genes are TRBV7-8 and TRBJ1-1; 7 bases map to TRBD1. Germline CDR1 is SGHVS and CDR2 is FQNEAQ. This CDR3 has 14 amino acids. V was pared by 5 bases and J by 3 bases, with 6 bases of the junction left unmatched. The chain's CDR3 is CASSRRDRYTEAFF. The CDR3 DNA follows: TGTGCCAGCAGCCGCCGGGACAGATACACTGAAGCTTTCTTT.

The sample holds a few counts of this clonotype. This rearrangement joins TRBV7-9 to TRBJ1-4, with D unresolved. Germline V gene data show CDR1 as SEHNR and CDR2 as FQNEAQ (reference sequence). Trimming stripped 4 bases from V and 6 bases from J, with 12 bases between. The CDR3 totals 14 residues. CDR3 sequence: CASSSGLGYEKLFF. CDR3 DNA sequence: TGTGCCAGCAGCTCGGGATTGGGGTATGAAAAACTGTTTTTT.

A few counts support this clonotype. CDR3 coding DNA: TGTGCCAGCAGCTTAGCGGCAGGGCATTACGAGCAGTACTTC. It codes for CASSLAAGHYEQYF. The chain combines TRBV7-8 with TRBJ2-7; TRBD1 might be the D (5 bases). This CDR3 spans 14 amino acids. V was pared by 0 bases and J by 4 bases, with 10 bases between. The germline gives CDR1 SGHVS, CDR2 FQNEAQ. The full variable domain, its missing parts supplied by reference TRBV7-8 and TRBJ2-7, is GAGVSQSPRYKVAKRGQDVALRCDPISGHVSLFWYQQALGQGPEFLTYFQNEAQLDKSGLPSDRFFAERPEGSVSTLKIQRTQQEDSAVYLCASSLAAGHYEQYFGPGTRLTVT.

This chain links TRBV29-1 with TRBJ2-7, with D possibly called TRBD1 or TRBD2 (5 bases each). In germline, CDR1 is SQVTM, CDR2 ANQGSEA. This CDR3 is 14 amino acids long. V was pared by 6 bases and J by 2 bases, with 17 bases between. The CDR3: CSVRGTALTYEQYF. In nucleotides, the CDR3 is TGCAGCGTACGAGGGACCGCCCTCACCTACGAGCAGTACTTC.

The J gene is TRBJ1-4, the V gene TRBV5-5, with D perhaps matching TRBD1 (6 bases). The CDR3 is 17 residues long. The ends were cut back, 1 base at V and 4 bases at J, with 17 bases in the middle. Germline assignment: CDR1 SGHKS and CDR2 YYEKEE (reference sequence). DNA for the CDR3: TGTGCCAGCAGCTTGTCCCCCGAGGGACACCTTAATGAAAAACTGTTTTTT. Its protein product is CASSLSPEGHLNEKLFF.

Regarding this clonotype: The junction differs from germline at one of its ends, possibly a read error. J is TRBJ2-3 and V is TRBV11-3; D possibly uses TRBD1 or TRBD2 (5 bases each). CDR1 and CDR2 from the germline V gene are SGHNT and YENEEA. The CDR3 has 16 amino acids. The CDR3 protein is CVSSLVPGPTPDTQYF. The CDR3 DNA follows: TGTGTCAGCAGCTTAGTGCCGGGACCCACTCCGGATACGCAGTATTTT.

This clonotype was seen more than once but under ten times. The genes are TRBV19 and TRBJ2-3; TRBD2 matches at 7 bases. After removal of 5 bases from V and 1 base from J, the junction contained 3 bases not matched to a gene. This CDR3 contains 14 residues. The germline CDR1 and CDR2 sequences are LNHDA and SQIVND (reference sequence). Written as DNA, the CDR3 is TGTGCCAGTAGTTCCACTAGCGGCACAGATACGCAGTATTTT. It yields the protein CASSSTSGTDTQYF.

The genes are TRBV7-3 and TRBJ2-1; 7 bases align to TRBD2. The germline CDR1 and CDR2 sequences are SGHTA and FQGTGA. V lost 2 bases and J lost 7; bases outside the gene matches: 5. CDR3 size: 14 residues. Here the CDR3 DNA reads TGTGCCAGCAGCTTAGGGTGGCGGGGGAATGAGCAGTTCTTC. Its protein is CASSLGWRGNEQFF.

The CDR3: CSVRGATKWNTEAFF. The CDR3, as DNA: TGCAGCGTTCGAGGCGCAACCAAGTGGAACACTGAAGCTTTCTTT. V is TRBV29-1 and J is TRBJ1-1; no firm D call. V was clipped by 5 bases and J by 1 base, with 17 bases between them. CDR1 is SQVTM and CDR2 is ANQGSEA in the germline V gene. This CDR3 is built from 15 residues.

The V gene is TRBV4-3, the J gene TRBJ2-1; 12 bases are a match to TRBD2. The CDR3 covers 15 residues. From germline, CDR1 is LGHNA and CDR2 YSLEER. Unmatched junction bases numbered 4, after V lost 4 bases and J lost 6 bases. CDR3: CASSRGTSGLNEQFF. In DNA form, the CDR3 reads TGCGCCAGCAGCCGGGGGACTAGCGGGCTCAATGAGCAGTTCTTC.

The chain joins TRBV5-1 to TRBJ2-5; the D is unclear. Germline V gene data show CDR1 as SGHRS and CDR2 as YFSETQ. The CDR3 length is 14 residues. The V end lost 1 base, the J end lost 0 bases, and 7 bases lay between the germline ends. CDR3 coding DNA: TGCGCCAGCAGCTTGATTCCAGACCAAGAGACCCAGTACTTC. Its translation: CASSLIPDQETQYF.

There are a few counts of this clonotype. The chain recombines TRBV20-1 with TRBJ1-5; D not resolved. This CDR3 region has 15 residues. Germline V lookup: CDR1 DFQATT, CDR2 SNEGSKA (reference sequence). The germline V and J ends were trimmed by 1 base and 0 bases, with 10 bases remaining between them. CDR3 in amino acids: CSARAHGNSNQPQHF. Here the CDR3 DNA reads TGCAGTGCTAGAGCCCATGGTAATAGCAATCAGCCCCAGCATTTT.

This clonotype was recorded a few times. The chain joins TRBV19 to TRBJ1-1; D not certain. The CDR3 is made up of 16 amino acids. V dropped 1 base and J dropped 2 bases, with 14 bases sitting between them. Per the germline V gene, CDR1 is LNHDA and CDR2 is SQIVND (reference sequence). CDR3 sequence: CASSIVVFGSNTEAFF. The CDR3 DNA reads as TGTGCCAGTAGTATAGTAGTCTTTGGCTCAAACACTGAAGCTTTCTTT.

The J gene is TRBJ1-1, the V gene TRBV28; D is unclear. The CDR3 totals 20 residues. Per germline, CDR1 MDHEN and CDR2 SYDVKM. V was shortened by 2 bases and J by 6 bases, with 31 bases between the two germline ends. Here the CDR3 reads CASSLNLLEFFGSGVPEAFF. The CDR3 DNA sequence: TGTGCCAGCAGTTTAAATTTGTTAGAGTTCTTCGGTAGTGGGGTTCCTGAAGCTTTCTTT. Full variable domain (remainder filled in from reference TRBV28 and TRBJ1-1): DVKVTQSSRYLVKRTGEKVFLECVQDMDHENMFWYRQDPGLGLRLIYFSYDVKMKEKGDIPEGYSVSREKKERFSLILESASTNQTSMYLCASSLNLLEFFGSGVPEAFFGQGTRLTVV.

The CDR3 here is CASSFARGAPYNEQFF. CDR3 DNA sequence: TGTGCCAGCAGTTTCGCTAGGGGGGCCCCCTACAATGAGCAGTTCTTC. The chain links TRBV12-3 or TRBV12-4 to TRBJ2-1, with D perhaps matching TRBD1 or TRBD2 (6 bases each). The CDR3 is 16 residues long. V was shortened by 3 bases and J by 2 bases, with 14 bases between the two germline ends.

The chain carries TRBV4-2 and TRBJ2-5; D is unclear. V was cut by 1 base and J by 4 bases, with 13 bases left in between. Germline CDR1 reads LGHNA; CDR2 reads YNFKEQ. This CDR3 is built from 15 residues. This CDR3 reads CASSQVSRLAETQYF. CDR3 DNA sequence: TGTGCCAGCAGCCAAGTGAGTCGGCTCGCAGAGACCCAGTACTTC.

The sample holds a few counts of this clonotype. The J gene is TRBJ2-3, the V gene TRBV19; 9 bases agree with TRBD2. The germline V gene encodes CDR1 LNHDA and CDR2 SQIVND (reference sequence). V was clipped by 3 bases and J by 2 bases; unmatched bases: 6. The CDR3 is made up of 16 amino acids. The CDR3 DNA reads TGTGCCAGTAGTATGCCCCTAGCGGGGCACACAGATACGCAGTATTTT. Amino acids: CASSMPLAGHTDTQYF.